This entry lists 9 T cell receptor beta chains sequenced from one sample in a study of T-cell reconstitution after alpha-beta-depleted transplantation in children. A TCRbeta library incorporating unique molecular identifiers was prepared. TCRdb recomputed calls from the PCR reads with MiXCR, one row per CDR3 protein. The sample has a few hundred thousand distinct CDR3 sequences, about 18% seen once. This specimen consisted of PBMCs from the stem cell graft donor, obtained from the stem cell graft. The receptors here all came from a human donor who donated a stem cell graft to a child with acute lymphoblastic leukemia.

This chain joins TRBV5-1 and TRBJ2-7; tentatively, D is TRBD2 (5 bases). CDR1 SGHRS and CDR2 YFSETQ come from the germline V gene. The CDR3 length is 14 residues. The germline V and J ends were trimmed by 3 bases and 3 bases, with 13 bases remaining between them. The CDR3 protein is CASSSSSIYYEQYF. CDR3 in DNA: TGCGCCAGCAGCTCCTCTAGCATCTACTACGAGCAGTACTTC.

This chain links TRBV4-1 with TRBJ1-2, with D maybe TRBD1 (5 bases). The V gene lost 1 base and the J gene lost 7 bases, with 16 bases spanning the gap. The CDR3 contains 15 residues. Germline-derived CDR1 and CDR2 are MGHRA and YSYEKL. The CDR3 is CASSQVGGGDPGYTF. The CDR3 nucleotides read TGCGCCAGCAGCCAAGTGGGGGGTGGCGACCCTGGCTACACCTTC.

This clonotype was found many times. This chain links TRBV5-5 with TRBJ2-1, with no clear D. The V gene's germline CDR1 is SGHKS and CDR2 YYEKEE (reference sequence). This CDR3 is 16 amino acids long. Between the trimmed V and J ends, which lost 0 bases and 7 bases, there was a span of 17 bases. The CDR3 loop is CASSLAPGLRWNEQFF. Written as DNA, the CDR3 is TGTGCCAGCAGCTTGGCTCCCGGCCTCAGGTGGAATGAGCAGTTCTTC.

CDR3 sequence: CASEIRGHTEAFF. CDR3 sequence (DNA): TGCGCCAGCGAGATTAGGGGTCATACTGAAGCTTTCTTT. J is TRBJ1-1 and V is TRBV10-2; maybe TRBD1 (5 bases). CDR3 length equals 13 residues. Germline lookup yields CDR1 WSHSY and CDR2 SAAADI. Trimming left V 8 bases short and J 5 bases short, with 15 bases between.

The chain links TRBV7-2 to TRBJ2-1, with 12 bases fitting TRBD2. Per germline, CDR1 SGHTA and CDR2 FQGNSA. The trim removed 1 base at V and 10 bases at J, leaving 2 bases unmatched. The CDR3 sequence is 14 residues long. The CDR3 here is CASSLDGLAGEQFF. Written as DNA, the CDR3 is TGTGCCAGCAGCTTAGACGGACTAGCGGGAGAGCAGTTCTTC.

The J gene is TRBJ2-7, the V gene TRBV11-1, with 14 nucleotides matching TRBD2. CDR1 is SGHAT, CDR2 FQDESV, per germline (reference sequence). V lost 5 bases and J lost 6; bases outside the gene matches: 15. This CDR3 comprises 18 residues. The CDR3 loop is CASSHFRGGTSGSLEQYF. The CDR3 bases are TGTGCCAGCAGCCATTTTCGGGGCGGGACTAGCGGGAGTCTCGAGCAGTACTTC.

This clonotype was counted only a few times. CDR3 protein: CASSEKGTSGYEQYF. The CDR3 bases are TGTGCCAGCAGTGAGAAGGGGACTAGCGGATACGAGCAGTACTTC. The V gene is TRBV25-1, the J gene TRBJ2-7; 11 bases line up with TRBD2. The germline CDR1 and CDR2 sequences are MGHDK and SYGVNS. Germline trimming cut 3 bases from V and 4 bases from J; bases unmatched to any gene: 5. CDR3 size: 15 residues.

V usage is TRBV29-1 and J usage is TRBJ2-4, with 7 bases that match TRBD1. V shed 4 bases and J 7 bases; nucleotides not matched to a gene: 4. From germline, CDR1 is SQVTM and CDR2 ANQGSEA. The CDR3 length is 12 residues. For the CDR3, the DNA is TGCAGCGTTGGGGACAGTTATAACATTCAGTACTTC. This codes for CSVGDSYNIQYF.

The rearrangement joins TRBV24-1 to TRBJ1-2, with 10 nucleotides matching TRBD1. This CDR3 has 13 residues. The J segment lost 7 bases and the V segment lost 6 bases, leaving 4 bases of the junction unmatched. Germline V CDR1 and CDR2: KGHDR, SFDVKD. CDR3 DNA: TGTGCCACCAGTCCAAGACAGGGGGCTGGCTACACCTTC. As protein: CATSPRQGAGYTF.